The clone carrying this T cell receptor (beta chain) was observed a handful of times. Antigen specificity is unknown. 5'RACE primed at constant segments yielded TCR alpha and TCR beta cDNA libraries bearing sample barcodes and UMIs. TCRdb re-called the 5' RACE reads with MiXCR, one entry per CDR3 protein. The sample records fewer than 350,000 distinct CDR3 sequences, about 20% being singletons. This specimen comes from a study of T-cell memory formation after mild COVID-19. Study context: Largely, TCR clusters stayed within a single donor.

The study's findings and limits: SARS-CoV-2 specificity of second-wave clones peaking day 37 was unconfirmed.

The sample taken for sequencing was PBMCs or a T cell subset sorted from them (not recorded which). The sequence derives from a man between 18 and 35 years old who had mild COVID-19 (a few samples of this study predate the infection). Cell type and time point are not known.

CDR3 sequence: CASSRLDIPGEKLFF. CDR3 sequence (DNA): TGTGCCAGCAGCCGCCTTGATATCCCGGGAGAAAAACTGTTTTTT. This chain connects TRBV4-2 to TRBJ1-4; D gene uncertain. Deletions cut 4 bases from V and 8 bases from J, with 17 bases between. Per the germline V gene, CDR1 is LGHNA and CDR2 is YNFKEQ. This CDR3 has 15 amino acids.